Described below is a single TCR beta chain sequence and its context. The data were obtained in a study of blood T cells in healthy people across ages. Study-level information: About one barcoded beta molecule per two T cells was captured by template switching.

Primed by a sample-barcoded 5' primer and a J-beta primer mix, a second PCR proceeded for roughly 7 to 11 cycles. TCRdb recomputed calls from the 5' RACE reads with MiXCR, one row per CDR3 protein. This table holds more than 900,000 distinct CDR3 sequences, under 30% found once. Extraction of total RNA produced a minimum of 5.5 micrograms from each sample. The CDR3 totals 15 residues. Germline V gene sequence: CDR1 MNHEY, CDR2 SVGEGT. Trimming stripped 2 bases from V and 8 bases from J, with 15 bases between. The same sample was also studied in work on T cells of mothers and their children. That report notes: Three healthy Caucasian mothers and their six children were the donors. Added by the second PCR's M1S primer were sample barcodes and 2-4 random nucleotides.

The TCR was taken from a girl between 2 and 10 years old in good health. The sample taken for sequencing was blood. This chain uses TRBV6-2 or TRBV6-3 with TRBJ1-4; weak D call: TRBD1 (6 bases). DNA for the CDR3: TGTGCCAGCAGTTACCAGTCCCCGAGGGGGGAAAAACTGTTTTTT. Its translation: CASSYQSPRGEKLFF.